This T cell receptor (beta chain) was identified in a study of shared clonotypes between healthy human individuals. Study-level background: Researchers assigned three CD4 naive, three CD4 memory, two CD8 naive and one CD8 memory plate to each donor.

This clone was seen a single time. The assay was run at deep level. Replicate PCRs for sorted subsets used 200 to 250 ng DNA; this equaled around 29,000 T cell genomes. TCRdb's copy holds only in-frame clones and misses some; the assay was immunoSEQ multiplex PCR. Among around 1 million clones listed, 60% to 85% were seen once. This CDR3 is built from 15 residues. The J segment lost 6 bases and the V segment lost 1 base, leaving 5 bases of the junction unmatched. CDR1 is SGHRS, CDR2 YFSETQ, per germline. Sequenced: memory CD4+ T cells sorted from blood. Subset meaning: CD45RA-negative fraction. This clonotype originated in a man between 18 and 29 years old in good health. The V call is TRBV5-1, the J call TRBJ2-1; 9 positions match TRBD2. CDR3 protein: CASSLSASGTNEQFF. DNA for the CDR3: TGCGCCAGCAGCTTGTCGGCTAGCGGGACCAATGAGCAGTTCTTC.